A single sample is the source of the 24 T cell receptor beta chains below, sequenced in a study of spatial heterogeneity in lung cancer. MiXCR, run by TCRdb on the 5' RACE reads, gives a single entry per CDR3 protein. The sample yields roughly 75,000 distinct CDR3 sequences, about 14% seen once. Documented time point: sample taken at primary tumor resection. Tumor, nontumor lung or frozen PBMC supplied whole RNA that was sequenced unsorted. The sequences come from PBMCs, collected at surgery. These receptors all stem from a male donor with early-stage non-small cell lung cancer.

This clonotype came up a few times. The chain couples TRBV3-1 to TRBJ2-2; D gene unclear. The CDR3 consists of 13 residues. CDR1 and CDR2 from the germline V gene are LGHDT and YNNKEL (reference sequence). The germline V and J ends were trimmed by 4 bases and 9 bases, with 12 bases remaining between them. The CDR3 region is CASSRDWARELFF. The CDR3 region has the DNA TGTGCCAGCAGCCGCGACTGGGCCCGGGAGCTGTTTTTT.

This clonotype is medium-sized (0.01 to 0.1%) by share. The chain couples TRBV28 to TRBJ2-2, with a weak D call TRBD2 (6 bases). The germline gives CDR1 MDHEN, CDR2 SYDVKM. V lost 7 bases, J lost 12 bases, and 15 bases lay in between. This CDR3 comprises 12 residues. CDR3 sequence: CASTPPRGKLFF. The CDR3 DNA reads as TGTGCCAGCACCCCCCCCCGGGGGAAGCTGTTTTTT.

CDR3 nucleotide sequence: TGCGCCAGCAGTAACAGTGAGAGGGGTGGCTACACCTTC. It yields the protein CASSNSERGGYTF. The chain links TRBV10-1 to TRBJ1-2; TRBD1 is a possible D gene (5 bases). In germline, CDR1 is WNHNN, CDR2 SYGVQD (reference sequence). V was cut by 5 bases and J by 7 bases, with 14 bases left in between. The CDR3 spans 13 residues.

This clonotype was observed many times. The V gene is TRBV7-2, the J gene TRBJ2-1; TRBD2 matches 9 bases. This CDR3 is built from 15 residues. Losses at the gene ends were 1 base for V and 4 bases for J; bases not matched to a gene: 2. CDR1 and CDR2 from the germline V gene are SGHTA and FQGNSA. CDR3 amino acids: CASSLDSGGYNEQFF. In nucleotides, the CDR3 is TGTGCCAGCAGCTTAGATAGCGGGGGTTACAATGAGCAGTTCTTC.

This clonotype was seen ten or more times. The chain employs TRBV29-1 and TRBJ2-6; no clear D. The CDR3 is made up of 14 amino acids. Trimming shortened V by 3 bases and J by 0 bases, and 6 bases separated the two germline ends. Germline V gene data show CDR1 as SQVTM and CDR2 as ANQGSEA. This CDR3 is CSVEESSGANVLTF. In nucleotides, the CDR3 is TGCAGCGTTGAGGAGAGCTCTGGGGCCAACGTCCTGACTTTC.

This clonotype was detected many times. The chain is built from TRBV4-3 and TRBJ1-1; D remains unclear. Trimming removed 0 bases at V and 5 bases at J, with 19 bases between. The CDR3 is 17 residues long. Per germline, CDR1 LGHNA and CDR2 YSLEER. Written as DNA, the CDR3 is TGCGCCAGCAGCCAAGATCTCGGCGGAGGGAGGAGGACTGAAGCTTTCTTT. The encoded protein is CASSQDLGGGRRTEAFF.

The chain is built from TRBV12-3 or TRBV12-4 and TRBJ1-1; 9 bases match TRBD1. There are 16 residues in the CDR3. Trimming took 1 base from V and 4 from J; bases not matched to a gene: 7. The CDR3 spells CASSLGQGVGSTEAFF. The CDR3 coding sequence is TGTGCCAGCAGTTTAGGACAGGGGGTCGGTAGCACTGAAGCTTTCTTT.

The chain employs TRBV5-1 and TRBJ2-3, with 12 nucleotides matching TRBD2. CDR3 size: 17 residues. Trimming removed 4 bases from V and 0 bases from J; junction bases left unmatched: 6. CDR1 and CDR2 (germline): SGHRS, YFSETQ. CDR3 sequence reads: CASSVGLAGSSTDTQYF. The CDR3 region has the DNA TGCGCCAGCAGCGTGGGACTAGCGGGTTCTAGCACAGATACGCAGTATTTT.

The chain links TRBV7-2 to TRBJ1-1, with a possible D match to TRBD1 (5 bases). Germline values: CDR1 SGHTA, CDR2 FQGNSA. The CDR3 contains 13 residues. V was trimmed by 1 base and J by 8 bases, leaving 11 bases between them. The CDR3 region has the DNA TGTGCCAGCAGCTTAGTGCGGACAAACGAAGCTTTCTTT. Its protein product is CASSLVRTNEAFF.

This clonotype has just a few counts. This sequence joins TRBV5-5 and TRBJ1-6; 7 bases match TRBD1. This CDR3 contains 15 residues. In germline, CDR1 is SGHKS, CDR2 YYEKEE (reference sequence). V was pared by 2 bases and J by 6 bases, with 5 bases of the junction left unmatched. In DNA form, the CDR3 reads TGTGCCAGCAGCTTCCCGACAGGGATTAATTCACCCCTCCACTTT. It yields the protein CASSFPTGINSPLHF.

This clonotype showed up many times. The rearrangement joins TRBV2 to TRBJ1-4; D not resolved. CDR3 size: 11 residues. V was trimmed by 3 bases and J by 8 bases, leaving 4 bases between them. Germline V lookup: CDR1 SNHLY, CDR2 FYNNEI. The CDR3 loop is CASSEWEKLFF. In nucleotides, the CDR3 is TGTGCCAGCAGTGAGTGGGAAAAACTGTTTTTT. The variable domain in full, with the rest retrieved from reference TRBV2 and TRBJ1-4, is EPEVTQTPSHQVTQMGQEVILRCVPISNHLYFYWYRQILGQKVEFLVSFYNNEISEKSEIFDDQFSVERPDGSNFTLKIRSTKLEDSAMYFCASSEWEKLFFGSGTQLSVL.

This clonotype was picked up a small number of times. In nucleotides, the CDR3 is TGTGCCAGCAGTTTAACAGGGGCTAACTATGGCTACACCTTC. Amino acids: CASSLTGANYGYTF. The V gene is TRBV27, the J gene TRBJ1-2; 7 nucleotides line up with TRBD1. This CDR3 is 14 amino acids long. V dropped 2 bases and J dropped 0; count of bases not matched to a gene: 0. The germline gives CDR1 MNHEY, CDR2 SMNVEV (reference sequence).

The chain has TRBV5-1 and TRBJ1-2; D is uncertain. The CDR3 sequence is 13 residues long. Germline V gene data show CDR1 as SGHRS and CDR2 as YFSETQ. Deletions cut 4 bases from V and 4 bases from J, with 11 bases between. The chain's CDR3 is CASSHPASYGYTF. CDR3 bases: TGCGCCAGCAGCCACCCCGCTTCCTATGGCTACACCTTC.

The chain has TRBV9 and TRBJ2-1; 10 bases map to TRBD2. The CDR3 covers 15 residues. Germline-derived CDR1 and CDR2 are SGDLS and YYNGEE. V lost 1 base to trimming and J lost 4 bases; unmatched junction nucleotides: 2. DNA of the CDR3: TGTGCCAGCAGCGTATCTAGCGGGAGTTACAATGAGCAGTTCTTC. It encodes CASSVSSGSYNEQFF.

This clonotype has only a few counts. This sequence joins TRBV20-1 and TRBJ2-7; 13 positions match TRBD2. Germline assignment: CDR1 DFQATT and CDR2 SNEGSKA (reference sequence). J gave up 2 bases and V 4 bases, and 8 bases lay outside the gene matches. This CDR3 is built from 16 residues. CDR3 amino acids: CSATRLAGGLAYEQYF. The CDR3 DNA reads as TGCAGTGCTACCCGACTAGCGGGAGGTCTTGCCTACGAGCAGTACTTC.

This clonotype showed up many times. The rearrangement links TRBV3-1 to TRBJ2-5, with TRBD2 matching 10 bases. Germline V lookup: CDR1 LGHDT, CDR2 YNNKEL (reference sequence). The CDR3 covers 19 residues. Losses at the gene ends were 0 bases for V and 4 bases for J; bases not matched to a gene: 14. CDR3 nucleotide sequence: TGTGCCAGCAGCCAAGACCGTGGGGTACTAGCGGGGCACGCAGAGACCCAGTACTTC. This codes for CASSQDRGVLAGHAETQYF.

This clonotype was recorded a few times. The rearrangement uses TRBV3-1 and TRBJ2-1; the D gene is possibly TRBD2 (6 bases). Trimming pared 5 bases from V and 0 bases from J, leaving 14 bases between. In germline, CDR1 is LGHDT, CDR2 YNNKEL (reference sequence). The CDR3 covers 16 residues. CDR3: CASSYPIGSSYNEQFF. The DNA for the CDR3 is TGTGCCAGCAGCTACCCAATCGGGAGCTCCTACAATGAGCAGTTCTTC.

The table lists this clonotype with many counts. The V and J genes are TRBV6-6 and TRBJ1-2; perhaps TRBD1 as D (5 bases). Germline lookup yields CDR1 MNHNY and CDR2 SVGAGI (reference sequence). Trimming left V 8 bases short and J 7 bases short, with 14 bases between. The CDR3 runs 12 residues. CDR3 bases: TGTGCCAGCGCGGGGGTCCCTTCTGGCTACACCTTC. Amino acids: CASAGVPSGYTF.

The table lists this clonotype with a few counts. The CDR3 reads CASSTRTSGVTDTQYF. The CDR3 DNA reads as TGTGCCAGCAGCACTAGGACTAGCGGGGTCACAGATACGCAGTATTTT. J is TRBJ2-3 and V is TRBV9, with 12 nucleotides matching TRBD2. The germline CDR1 and CDR2 sequences are SGDLS and YYNGEE. This CDR3 region has 16 residues. V lost 4 bases and J lost 2; bases outside the gene matches: 5.

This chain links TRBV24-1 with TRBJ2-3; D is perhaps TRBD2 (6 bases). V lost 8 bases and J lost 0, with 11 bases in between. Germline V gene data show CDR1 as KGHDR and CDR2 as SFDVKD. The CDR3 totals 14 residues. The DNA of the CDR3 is TGTGCCACCATGGGGGAGGCTAGCACAGATACGCAGTATTTT. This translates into CATMGEASTDTQYF.

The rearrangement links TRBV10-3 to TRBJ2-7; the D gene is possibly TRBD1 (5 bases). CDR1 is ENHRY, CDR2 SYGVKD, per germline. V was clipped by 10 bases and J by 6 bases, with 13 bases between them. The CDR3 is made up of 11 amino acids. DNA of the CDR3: TGTGCCACCCTGGCCCAGGGCGAGCAGTACTTC. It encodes CATLAQGEQYF.

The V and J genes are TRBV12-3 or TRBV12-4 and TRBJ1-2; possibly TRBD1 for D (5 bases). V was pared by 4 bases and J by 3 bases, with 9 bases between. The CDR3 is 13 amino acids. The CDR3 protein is CASSWTWDYGYTF. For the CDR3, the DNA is TGTGCCAGCAGTTGGACATGGGACTATGGCTACACCTTC.

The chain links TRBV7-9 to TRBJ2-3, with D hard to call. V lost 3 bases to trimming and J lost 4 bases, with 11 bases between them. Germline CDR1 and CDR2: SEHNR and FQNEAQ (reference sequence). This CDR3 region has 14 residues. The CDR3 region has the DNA TGTGCCAGCAGCTTCACCCAACCCCCAGATACGCAGTATTTT. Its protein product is CASSFTQPPDTQYF.

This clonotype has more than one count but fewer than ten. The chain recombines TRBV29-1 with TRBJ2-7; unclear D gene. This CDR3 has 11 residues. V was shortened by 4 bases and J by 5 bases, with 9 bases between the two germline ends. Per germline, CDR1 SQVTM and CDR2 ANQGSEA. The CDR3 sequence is CSVGWQNEQYF. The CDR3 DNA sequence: TGCAGCGTTGGTTGGCAGAACGAGCAGTACTTC.